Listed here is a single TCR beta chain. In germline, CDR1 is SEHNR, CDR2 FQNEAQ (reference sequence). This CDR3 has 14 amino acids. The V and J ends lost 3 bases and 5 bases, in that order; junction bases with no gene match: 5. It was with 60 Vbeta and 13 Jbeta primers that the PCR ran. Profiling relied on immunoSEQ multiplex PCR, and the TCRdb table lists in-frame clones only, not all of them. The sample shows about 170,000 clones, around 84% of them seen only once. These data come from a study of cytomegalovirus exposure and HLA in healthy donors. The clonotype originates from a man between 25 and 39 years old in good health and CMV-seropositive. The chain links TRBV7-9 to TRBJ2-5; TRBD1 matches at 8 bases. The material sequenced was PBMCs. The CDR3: CASSFWTGSETQYF. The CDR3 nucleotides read TGTGCCAGCAGCTTTTGGACAGGGTCGGAGACCCAGTACTTC.